This T cell receptor beta chain was captured by sequencing in a study of blood T cell repertoires in COVID-19. Germline loops: CDR1 LNHDA, CDR2 SQIVND (reference sequence). Germline trimming cut 3 bases from V and 4 bases from J; bases unmatched to any gene: 8. The length of the CDR3 is 16 residues. Original methodology: For nucleated cells, counts were estimated from reference gene primer amplification. Data came from immunoSEQ multiplex PCR; TCRdb stores just in-frame clones and leaves some out. V and J calls and clone size are given by that table; D and trimming were obtained from the DNA. This table holds about 300,000 clones, 86% found once. Cohort assignment relied on participant-reported clinical history. Before being deemed recovered, Cohort 3 donors had two negative PCRs, clearance, or symptom resolution.

The V gene is TRBV19, the J gene TRBJ1-5; 8 bases agree with TRBD1. The sequence was obtained from a man between 25 and 39 years old who had recovered from COVID-19. Input material: PBMCs or T cells enriched from blood (not recorded which). The CDR3 DNA follows: TGTGCCAGTAGTATCGGAGCGGGACAGGATAATCAGCCCCAGCATTTT. It encodes CASSIGAGQDNQPQHF.